This T cell receptor beta chain originates from a study of T cells expressing NK-cell markers. Overall study: Underlying the TCR beta repertoires were sorted CD3+CD56+NKG2C+, CD3+CD56+NKG2C- and CD3+CD56-NKG2C+ T cells. Just one sequenced donor of eight was HCMV-seronegative, while seven were seropositive.

CDR3 size: 15 residues. Per the germline V gene, CDR1 is LGHNT and CDR2 is FRNRAP. TCRdb re-called the 5' RACE reads; one entry per CDR3 protein, DNA not given. Recorded for this sample: some 450,000 distinct CDR3 sequences. Overall study findings and caveats: The CD3+CD56-NKG2C+ fraction of several donors was also led by these clonotypes. NKG2C+ dominant clonotypes from over five donors made up about 1.0-8% of CD8+ T cells.

Concerning this clonotype: Antigen unknown.

Sequenced sample: blood T cells: a sorted CD56 or NKG2C T cell subset, CD4+ or CD8+ T cells, or bulk PBMC T cells (not recorded which). The receptor comes from a woman between 18 and 70 years old in good health. J is TRBJ2-1 and V is TRBV12-5; TCRdb's D gene call, TRBD2, goes unchecked for lack of DNA. The CDR3 sequence is CASGLLGGASNEQFF.